This T cell receptor beta chain was recovered during a study of CD8+ T cells in alopecia areata. Across the whole study: Tofacitinib ran for 6 to 18 months before 6 months off drug.

Treatment of the sample: oral pan-JAK inhibitor, 5-10 mg twice daily. This CDR3 spans 18 amino acids. The junction had 14 bases not matched to a gene; V was cut back by 3 bases and J by 2 bases. From germline, CDR1 is LGHNA and CDR2 YSLEER. It was cDNA, reverse transcribed from extracted RNA, that served as the sequencing template. The method was immunoSEQ multiplex PCR; TCRdb's version includes in-frame clones alone and lacks a portion of them. Here the sample spans about 190,000 clones, 50% to 60% being singletons. The genes are TRBV4-3 and TRBJ2-3; 7 bases match TRBD1. The specimen comprised CD4+ T cells sorted from blood, sampled at week 4, from a patient treated with tofacitinib. The receptor was isolated from a human donor with alopecia areata. The DNA for the CDR3 is TGCGCCAGCAGCCAGAACACAGGGGCCGACGAGTTCACAGATACGCAGTATTTT. Protein sequence: CASSQNTGADEFTDTQYF.